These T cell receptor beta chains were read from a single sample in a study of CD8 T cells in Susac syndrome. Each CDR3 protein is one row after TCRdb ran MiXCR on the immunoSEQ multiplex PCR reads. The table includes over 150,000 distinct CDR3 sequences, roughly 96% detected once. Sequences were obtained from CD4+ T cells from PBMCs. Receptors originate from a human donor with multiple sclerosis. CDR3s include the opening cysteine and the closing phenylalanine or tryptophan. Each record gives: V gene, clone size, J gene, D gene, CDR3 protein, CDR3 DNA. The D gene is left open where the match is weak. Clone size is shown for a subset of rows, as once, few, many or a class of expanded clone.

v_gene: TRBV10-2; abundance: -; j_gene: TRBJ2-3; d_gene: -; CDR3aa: CASSDLGWGTDTQYF; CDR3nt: TGCGCCAGCAGTGACCTAGGATGGGGCACAGATACGCAGTATTTT
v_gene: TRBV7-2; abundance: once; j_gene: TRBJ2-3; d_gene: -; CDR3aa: CASSLIGRAPDTQYF; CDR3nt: TGTGCCAGCAGCTTAATCGGCAGGGCCCCAGATACGCAGTATTTT
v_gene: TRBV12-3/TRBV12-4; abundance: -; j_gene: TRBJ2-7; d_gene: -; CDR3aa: CASSLGDRRNEQYF; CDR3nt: TGTGCCAGCAGCCTAGGGGACCGTAGGAACGAGCAGTACTTC
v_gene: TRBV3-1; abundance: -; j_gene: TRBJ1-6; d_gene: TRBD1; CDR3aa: CASSRTTGDSNSPLHF; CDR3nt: TGTGCCAGCAGCCGAACGACAGGGGATTCGAATTCACCCCTCCACTTT
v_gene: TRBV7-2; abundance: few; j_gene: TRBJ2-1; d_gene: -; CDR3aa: CASSGRRSSYNEQFF; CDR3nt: TGTGCCAGCAGCGGGCGGCGGAGCTCCTACAATGAGCAGTTCTTC
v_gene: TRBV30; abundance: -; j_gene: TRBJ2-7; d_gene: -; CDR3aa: CAWRVSYEQYF; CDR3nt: TGTGCCTGGAGAGTCTCCTACGAGCAGTACTTC
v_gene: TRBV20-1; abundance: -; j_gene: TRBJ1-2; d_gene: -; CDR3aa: CSVDNRYGYTF; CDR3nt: TGCAGTGTAGACAACCGCTATGGCTACACCTTC
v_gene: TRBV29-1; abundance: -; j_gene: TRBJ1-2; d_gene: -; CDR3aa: CSVEGTQLGYTF; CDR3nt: TGCAGCGTTGAAGGGACACAACTTGGCTACACCTTC
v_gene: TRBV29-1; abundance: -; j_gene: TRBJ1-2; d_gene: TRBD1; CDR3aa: CSVVQDRPGYTF; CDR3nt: TGCAGCGTTGTCCAGGACAGGCCTGGCTACACCTTC
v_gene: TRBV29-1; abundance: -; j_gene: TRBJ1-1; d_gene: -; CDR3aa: CSVFDTEAFF; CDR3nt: TGCAGCGTTTTTGACACTGAAGCTTTCTTT
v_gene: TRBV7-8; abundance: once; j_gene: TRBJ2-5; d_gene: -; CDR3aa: CASGSPLASQETQYF; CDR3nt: TGTGCCAGCGGGTCCCCCTTGGCGAGCCAAGAGACCCAGTACTTC
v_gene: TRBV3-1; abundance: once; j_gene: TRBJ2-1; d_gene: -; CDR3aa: CASSQARTLGNREQFF; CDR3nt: TGTGCCAGCAGCCAAGCAAGGACCTTGGGGAATAGGGAGCAGTTCTTC
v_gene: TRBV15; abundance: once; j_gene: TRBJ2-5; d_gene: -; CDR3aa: CATSSHEQPRETQYF; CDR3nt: TGTGCCACCAGCAGTCATGAGCAGCCACGGGAGACCCAGTACTTC
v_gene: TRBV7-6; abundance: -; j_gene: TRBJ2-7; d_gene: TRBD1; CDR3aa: CASSLAPGQTYEQYF; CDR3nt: TGTGCCAGCAGCTTAGCCCCGGGACAGACCTACGAGCAGTACTTC
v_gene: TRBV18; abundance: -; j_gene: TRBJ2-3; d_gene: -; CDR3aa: CASSPPLADTQYF; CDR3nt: TGTGCCAGCTCACCACCCTTGGCAGATACGCAGTATTTT
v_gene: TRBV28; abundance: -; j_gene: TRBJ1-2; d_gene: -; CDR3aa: CASSLTPTTYGYTF; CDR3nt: TGTGCCAGCAGTTTAACGCCCACCACCTATGGCTACACCTTC
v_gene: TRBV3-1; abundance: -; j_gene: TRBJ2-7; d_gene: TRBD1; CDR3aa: CASSQSGAGGQYF; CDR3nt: TGTGCCAGCAGCCAATCCGGGGCAGGGGGGCAGTACTTC
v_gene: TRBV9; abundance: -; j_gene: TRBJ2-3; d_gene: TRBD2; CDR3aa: CASSLSTSGAGDTQYF; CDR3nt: TGTGCCAGCAGCTTAAGCACTAGCGGGGCCGGAGATACGCAGTATTTT
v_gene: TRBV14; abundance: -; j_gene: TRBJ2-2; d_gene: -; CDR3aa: CASSRIGVEDPGELFF; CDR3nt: TGTGCCAGCAGCCGCATCGGGGTGGAGGACCCCGGGGAGCTGTTTTTT
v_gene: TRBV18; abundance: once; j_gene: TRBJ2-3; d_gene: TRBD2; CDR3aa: CASSPRASGGTDTQYF; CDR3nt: TGTGCCAGCTCACCACGGGCTAGCGGGGGCACAGATACGCAGTATTTT
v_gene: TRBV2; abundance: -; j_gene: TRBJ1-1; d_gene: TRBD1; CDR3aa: CASTRDRETEAFF; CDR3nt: TGTGCCAGCACACGGGACAGGGAAACTGAAGCTTTCTTT
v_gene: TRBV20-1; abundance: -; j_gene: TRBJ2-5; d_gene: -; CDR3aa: CSVVGRGQETQYF; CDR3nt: TGCAGTGTTGTCGGGCGGGGACAAGAGACCCAGTACTTC
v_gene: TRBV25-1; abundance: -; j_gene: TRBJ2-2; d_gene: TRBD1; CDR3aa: CATISQGGQTGELFF; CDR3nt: TGTGCCACCATTTCGCAAGGGGGCCAAACCGGGGAGCTGTTTTTT
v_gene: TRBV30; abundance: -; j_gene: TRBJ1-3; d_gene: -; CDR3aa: CAWSPGPGNTIYF; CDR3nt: TGTGCCTGGTCTCCGGGGCCGGGAAACACCATATATTTT
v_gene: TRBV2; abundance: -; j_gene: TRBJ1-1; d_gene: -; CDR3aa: CASSEVFGAEAAFF; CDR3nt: TGTGCCAGCAGTGAAGTGTTCGGGGCCGAGGCGGCTTTCTTT
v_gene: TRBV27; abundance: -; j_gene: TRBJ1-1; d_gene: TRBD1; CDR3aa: CASSLFPGQGPARAFF; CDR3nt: TGTGCCAGCAGTTTATTCCCGGGACAGGGTCCGGCACGGGCTTTCTTT
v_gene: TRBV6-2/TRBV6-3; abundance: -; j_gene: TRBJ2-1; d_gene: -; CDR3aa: CASSQTWNEQFF; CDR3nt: TGTGCCAGCTCTCAAACCTGGAATGAGCAGTTCTTC
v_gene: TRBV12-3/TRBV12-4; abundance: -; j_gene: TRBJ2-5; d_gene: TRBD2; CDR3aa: CASSFSGRRGETQYF; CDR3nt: TGTGCCAGCAGTTTTAGCGGGAGAAGGGGAGAGACCCAGTACTTC
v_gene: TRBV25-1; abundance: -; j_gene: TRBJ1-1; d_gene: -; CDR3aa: CASSGVWGTEAFF; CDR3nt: TGTGCCAGCAGTGGGGTATGGGGCACTGAAGCTTTCTTT
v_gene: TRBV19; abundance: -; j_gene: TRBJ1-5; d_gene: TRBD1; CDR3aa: CASQGGEPQHF; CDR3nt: TGTGCCAGTCAGGGGGGGGAGCCCCAGCATTTT
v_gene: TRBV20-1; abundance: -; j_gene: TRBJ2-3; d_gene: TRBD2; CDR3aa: CSARRLAVRDTQYF; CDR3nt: TGCAGTGCTAGACGGCTAGCGGTACGAGATACGCAGTATTTT
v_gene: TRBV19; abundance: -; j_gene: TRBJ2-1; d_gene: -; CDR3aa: CASSLGTRRNEQFF; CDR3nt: TGTGCCAGTAGTCTGGGGACTCGCAGAAATGAGCAGTTCTTC
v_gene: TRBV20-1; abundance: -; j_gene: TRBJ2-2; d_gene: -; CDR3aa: CSARDRMGWTGELFF; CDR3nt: TGCAGTGCTAGAGATCGAATGGGGTGGACCGGGGAGCTGTTTTTT
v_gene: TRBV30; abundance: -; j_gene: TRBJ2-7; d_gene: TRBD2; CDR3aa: CAWSVKGLAGSYEQYF; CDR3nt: TGTGCCTGGAGTGTGAAAGGACTAGCGGGGTCCTACGAGCAGTACTTC
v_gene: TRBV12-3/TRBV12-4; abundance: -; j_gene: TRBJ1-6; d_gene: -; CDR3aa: CASSQWKGGNSPLHF; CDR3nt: TGTGCCAGCAGTCAGTGGAAGGGAGGTAATTCACCCCTCCACTTT
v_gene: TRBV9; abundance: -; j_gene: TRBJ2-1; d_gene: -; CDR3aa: CASSVAGGMVPGEQFF; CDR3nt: TGTGCCAGCAGCGTAGCTGGGGGGATGGTTCCCGGTGAGCAGTTCTTC
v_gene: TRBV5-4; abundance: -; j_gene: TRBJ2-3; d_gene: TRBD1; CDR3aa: CASSPGVFDRASTDTQYF; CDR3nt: TGTGCCAGCAGCCCCGGGGTCTTCGACAGGGCTAGCACAGATACGCAGTATTTT
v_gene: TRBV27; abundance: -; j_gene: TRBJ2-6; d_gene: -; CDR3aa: CASRPVASGANVLTF; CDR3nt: TGTGCCAGCAGGCCAGTGGCGTCTGGGGCCAACGTCCTGACTTTC